This is a list of T cell receptor beta chains from one sample in a study of spatial heterogeneity in lung cancer. MiXCR, applied by TCRdb to the 5' RACE reads, yields one record per CDR3 protein. The sample holds 3,000 to 4,000 distinct CDR3 sequences, 4.5% to 6.5% seen once. This material consisted of lung tumor tissue, taken at surgery. The receptors were sampled from a female donor with early-stage non-small cell lung cancer. Both conserved end residues are part of each CDR3. The order of the fields is clone size, V gene, J gene, D gene, CDR3 protein, CDR3 DNA. D genes are given only for firm matches. A clone size is listed for some rows: how often the clone was seen (once, few, many), or a class if it is expanded.

abundance: medium-sized; v_gene: TRBV20-1; j_gene: TRBJ1-1; d_gene: -; CDR3aa: CSASRGWNTEAFF; CDR3nt: TGCAGTGCTAGCCGGGGATGGAACACTGAAGCTTTCTTT
abundance: medium-sized; v_gene: TRBV30; j_gene: TRBJ1-1; d_gene: -; CDR3aa: CAWRTRQVSTEAFF; CDR3nt: TGTGCCTGGAGGACCCGACAGGTCTCCACTGAAGCTTTCTTT
abundance: few; v_gene: TRBV19; j_gene: TRBJ2-6; d_gene: -; CDR3aa: CASSITGANVLTF; CDR3nt: TGTGCCAGTAGTATAACAGGGGCCAACGTCCTGACTTTC
abundance: medium-sized; v_gene: TRBV4-1; j_gene: TRBJ1-2; d_gene: TRBD1; CDR3aa: CASSQDRVGTGNTRYTF; CDR3nt: TGCGCCAGCAGCCAAGATCGGGTAGGGACAGGGAATACTCGCTACACCTTC
abundance: medium-sized; v_gene: TRBV6-1; j_gene: TRBJ2-1; d_gene: TRBD2; CDR3aa: CASSEQLAANEQFF; CDR3nt: TGTGCCAGCAGTGAACAACTAGCGGCCAATGAGCAGTTCTTC
abundance: medium-sized; v_gene: TRBV10-2; j_gene: TRBJ2-3; d_gene: -; CDR3aa: CASSEGVASDTQYF; CDR3nt: TGCGCCAGCAGTGAGGGGGTAGCATCAGATACGCAGTATTTT
abundance: medium-sized; v_gene: TRBV3-1; j_gene: TRBJ2-3; d_gene: -; CDR3aa: CASSQRRAQYF; CDR3nt: TGTGCCAGCAGCCAAAGGCGGGCGCAGTATTTT
abundance: medium-sized; v_gene: TRBV2; j_gene: TRBJ2-3; d_gene: -; CDR3aa: CASRGVRDTQYF; CDR3nt: TGTGCCAGCAGAGGGGTTAGGGATACGCAGTATTTT
abundance: medium-sized; v_gene: TRBV20-1; j_gene: TRBJ2-1; d_gene: TRBD2; CDR3aa: CSAPAGLAGRSSYNEQFF; CDR3nt: TGCAGTGCCCCGGCGGGACTAGCGGGCAGAAGCTCCTACAATGAGCAGTTCTTC
abundance: many; v_gene: TRBV6-6; j_gene: TRBJ2-7; d_gene: -; CDR3aa: CASSLTLYEQYF; CDR3nt: TGTGCCAGCAGTTTAACACTTTACGAGCAGTACTTC
abundance: -; v_gene: TRBV19; j_gene: TRBJ2-3; d_gene: TRBD2; CDR3aa: CASRSGGTVADTQYF; CDR3nt: TGTGCCAGTAGGTCCGGGGGGACGGTGGCAGATACGCAGTATTTT
abundance: -; v_gene: TRBV5-1; j_gene: TRBJ1-1; d_gene: -; CDR3aa: CASSLSGEAFF; CDR3nt: TGCGCCAGCAGCTTGTCGGGTGAAGCTTTCTTT
abundance: few; v_gene: TRBV5-1; j_gene: TRBJ1-1; d_gene: -; CDR3aa: CASSSQRGVNTEAFF; CDR3nt: TGCGCCAGCAGCTCCCAGAGGGGGGTGAACACTGAAGCTTTCTTT
abundance: many; v_gene: TRBV5-1; j_gene: TRBJ2-1; d_gene: -; CDR3aa: CASGTGGADNEQFF; CDR3nt: TGCGCCAGCGGTACCGGAGGGGCGGACAATGAGCAGTTCTTC
abundance: many; v_gene: TRBV20-1; j_gene: TRBJ1-4; d_gene: TRBD1; CDR3aa: CSARRGQGDEKLFF; CDR3nt: TGCAGTGCTAGGAGGGGACAGGGGGATGAAAAACTGTTTTTT
abundance: medium-sized; v_gene: TRBV5-4; j_gene: TRBJ2-2; d_gene: -; CDR3aa: CASSLPGPTTGELFF; CDR3nt: TGTGCCAGCAGCCTGCCGGGACCCACCACCGGGGAGCTGTTTTTT
abundance: medium-sized; v_gene: TRBV20-1; j_gene: TRBJ1-2; d_gene: TRBD1; CDR3aa: CSARTGAENYGYTF; CDR3nt: TGCAGTGCTAGAACAGGGGCAGAAAACTATGGCTACACCTTC
abundance: -; v_gene: TRBV7-2; j_gene: TRBJ2-2; d_gene: -; CDR3aa: CASSLVRVSTGELFF; CDR3nt: TGTGCCAGCAGCTTAGTAAGGGTATCCACCGGGGAGCTGTTTTTT
abundance: -; v_gene: TRBV28; j_gene: TRBJ1-3; d_gene: TRBD1; CDR3aa: CASSPGDRPTGNTIYF; CDR3nt: TGTGCCAGCAGCCCAGGGGACAGGCCTACTGGAAACACCATATATTTT
abundance: medium-sized; v_gene: TRBV20-1; j_gene: TRBJ2-7; d_gene: TRBD2; CDR3aa: CSARDGGLAGVYEQYF; CDR3nt: TGCAGTGCTAGAGATGGAGGACTAGCGGGAGTCTACGAGCAGTACTTC
abundance: medium-sized; v_gene: TRBV9; j_gene: TRBJ2-3; d_gene: -; CDR3aa: CASSDSHTQYF; CDR3nt: TGTGCCAGCAGCGATTCTCATACGCAGTATTTT
abundance: medium-sized; v_gene: TRBV27; j_gene: TRBJ2-5; d_gene: -; CDR3aa: CASSSRRGETQYF; CDR3nt: TGTGCCAGCAGCTCCAGGAGAGGCGAGACCCAGTACTTC
abundance: medium-sized; v_gene: TRBV20-1; j_gene: TRBJ2-1; d_gene: TRBD2; CDR3aa: CSARDMGSGGALEQFF; CDR3nt: TGCAGTGCTAGAGATATGGGTAGCGGGGGGGCCCTTGAGCAGTTCTTC
abundance: medium-sized; v_gene: TRBV29-1; j_gene: TRBJ2-1; d_gene: -; CDR3aa: CSVQGRGRGGEQFF; CDR3nt: TGCAGCGTTCAAGGTAGAGGGCGCGGAGGTGAGCAGTTCTTC
abundance: medium-sized; v_gene: TRBV6-1; j_gene: TRBJ1-1; d_gene: TRBD1; CDR3aa: CASRTGEVNTEAFF; CDR3nt: TGTGCCAGCAGAACAGGGGAAGTGAACACTGAAGCTTTCTTT
abundance: large; v_gene: TRBV14; j_gene: TRBJ1-1; d_gene: -; CDR3aa: CASSQSPRTEAFF; CDR3nt: TGTGCCAGCAGCCAATCGCCGAGAACTGAAGCTTTCTTT
abundance: medium-sized; v_gene: TRBV4-2; j_gene: TRBJ2-7; d_gene: -; CDR3aa: CASSQWREAEQYF; CDR3nt: TGTGCCAGCAGCCAATGGCGGGAAGCCGAGCAGTACTTC
abundance: medium-sized; v_gene: TRBV7-2; j_gene: TRBJ2-3; d_gene: -; CDR3aa: CASSLVRYRSGDTQYF; CDR3nt: TGTGCCAGCAGCTTAGTCCGCTACCGTTCAGGGGATACGCAGTATTTT
abundance: medium-sized; v_gene: TRBV3-1; j_gene: TRBJ2-4; d_gene: -; CDR3aa: CASSQEGLENIQYF; CDR3nt: TGTGCCAGCAGCCAAGAGGGCTTGGAAAACATTCAGTACTTC
abundance: medium-sized; v_gene: TRBV6-5; j_gene: TRBJ2-1; d_gene: -; CDR3aa: CASSYRTGPFNEQFF; CDR3nt: TGTGCCAGCAGTTACCGAACCGGGCCTTTCAATGAGCAGTTCTTC
abundance: many; v_gene: TRBV11-1; j_gene: TRBJ1-2; d_gene: -; CDR3aa: CASSTMGQPISPSYGYTF; CDR3nt: TGTGCCAGCAGCACCATGGGGCAGCCGATCAGCCCCTCCTATGGCTACACCTTC
abundance: many; v_gene: TRBV20-1; j_gene: TRBJ1-2; d_gene: TRBD1; CDR3aa: CSARGAGGTNYGYTF; CDR3nt: TGCAGTGCTAGAGGGGCAGGGGGCACTAACTATGGCTACACCTTC
abundance: few; v_gene: TRBV3-1; j_gene: TRBJ1-4; d_gene: -; CDR3aa: CASSPTGGGNEKLFF; CDR3nt: TGTGCCAGCAGCCCGACCGGTGGGGGGAATGAAAAACTGTTTTTT
abundance: medium-sized; v_gene: TRBV6-1; j_gene: TRBJ1-5; d_gene: TRBD1; CDR3aa: CASSGPDRGTYSNQPQHF; CDR3nt: TGTGCCAGCAGTGGGCCGGACAGGGGGACATATAGCAATCAGCCCCAGCATTTT
abundance: medium-sized; v_gene: TRBV12-3/TRBV12-4; j_gene: TRBJ2-7; d_gene: -; CDR3aa: CASSLVQGSKQYF; CDR3nt: TGTGCCAGCAGTTTAGTGCAGGGAAGTAAGCAGTACTTC
abundance: once; v_gene: TRBV28; j_gene: TRBJ2-7; d_gene: -; CDR3aa: CASSFGRAPSYEQYF; CDR3nt: TGTGCCAGCAGTTTCGGCAGGGCCCCCTCCTACGAGCAGTACTTC
abundance: many; v_gene: TRBV25-1; j_gene: TRBJ1-2; d_gene: -; CDR3aa: CASSGNLFSYGYTF; CDR3nt: TGTGCCAGCAGTGGAAACCTGTTCAGCTATGGCTACACCTTC
abundance: medium-sized; v_gene: TRBV2; j_gene: TRBJ1-5; d_gene: -; CDR3aa: CASSVGPYSNQPQHF; CDR3nt: TGTGCCAGCAGTGTTGGACCGTATAGCAATCAGCCCCAGCATTTT
abundance: many; v_gene: TRBV12-3/TRBV12-4; j_gene: TRBJ2-7; d_gene: TRBD2; CDR3aa: CASSRTSGSYGGSYEQYF; CDR3nt: TGTGCCAGCAGCCGGACTAGCGGGAGCTACGGGGGGTCCTACGAGCAGTACTTC
abundance: medium-sized; v_gene: TRBV24-1; j_gene: TRBJ2-5; d_gene: -; CDR3aa: CATSDPGTEQETQYF; CDR3nt: TGTGCCACCAGTGATCCCGGGACGGAACAAGAGACCCAGTACTTC
abundance: medium-sized; v_gene: TRBV7-9; j_gene: TRBJ2-1; d_gene: -; CDR3aa: CASSKGQGSSGEQFF; CDR3nt: TGTGCCAGCAGCAAGGGGCAGGGCTCAAGCGGTGAGCAGTTCTTC
abundance: few; v_gene: TRBV5-1; j_gene: TRBJ2-2; d_gene: TRBD2; CDR3aa: CASSPEGLAGDRKGTGELFF; CDR3nt: TGCGCCAGCAGCCCGGAGGGACTAGCGGGAGATAGAAAAGGCACCGGGGAGCTGTTTTTT
abundance: many; v_gene: TRBV6-5; j_gene: TRBJ2-2; d_gene: TRBD2; CDR3aa: CASSRSGRGTGELFF; CDR3nt: TGTGCCAGCAGCCGTAGCGGGAGGGGGACCGGGGAGCTGTTTTTT
abundance: medium-sized; v_gene: TRBV7-8; j_gene: TRBJ2-3; d_gene: TRBD1; CDR3aa: CATYRGDKDTQYF; CDR3nt: TGTGCCACATACAGGGGAGATAAGGATACGCAGTATTTT
abundance: few; v_gene: TRBV5-1; j_gene: TRBJ2-1; d_gene: -; CDR3aa: CASSPQLGGSYNEQFF; CDR3nt: TGCGCCAGCAGCCCACAACTAGGGGGCTCCTACAATGAGCAGTTCTTC
abundance: few; v_gene: TRBV28; j_gene: TRBJ2-4; d_gene: TRBD2; CDR3aa: CASSNQRGREQILAKNIQYF; CDR3nt: TGTGCCAGCAGTAACCAGCGGGGACGTGAACAAATTTTAGCCAAAAACATTCAGTACTTC
abundance: -; v_gene: TRBV2; j_gene: TRBJ1-1; d_gene: -; CDR3aa: CASSQRGNTEAFF; CDR3nt: TGTGCCAGCAGCCAGCGGGGGAACACTGAAGCTTTCTTT